The 20 T cell receptor beta chains presented below share a single source sample, sequenced in a study of T cells in women clearing cervical HPV infection. Generated by immunoSEQ multiplex PCR, the TCRdb table keeps only in-frame clones and is missing some. The sample holds 30,000 to 45,000 clones. The specimen sequenced was blood buffy coat. The source of these receptors is a woman between 18 and 70 years old with a cervical HPV16 infection that either progressed to CIN3+ or cleared (not recorded which).

About this clone: The CDR3 end lies 3 residues beyond the end of the read and is filled in from the germline J gene. The chain combines TRBV12-3 or TRBV12-4 with TRBJ2-7; 7 bases line up with TRBD1. This CDR3 has 15 amino acids. V lost 3 bases, J lost 0 bases, and 5 bases stayed unmatched. Incomplete CDR3 DNA: TGTGCCAGCAGTTTCGGCCAGGGGGTCTCCTACGAG. This codes for CASSFGQGVSYE. The entire CDR3 sequence reads CASSFGQGVSYEQYF.

A note on this clone: The read ends 3 residues early relative to the CDR3; the germline J gene fills the gap. This chain joins TRBV20-1 and TRBJ1-4, with D possibly TRBD1 on 5 matching bases. Deletions cut 3 bases from V and 6 bases from J, with 14 bases between. The CDR3 runs 14 residues. Germline CDR1 DFQATT, CDR2 SNEGSKA (reference sequence). CDR3 sequence reads: CSARSGGVDEKLFF. CDR3 DNA (partial): TGCAGTGCTAGGTCGGGGGGGGTCGATGAAAAA.

A word on this clone: The sequenced fragment ends 3 residues before the CDR3 boundary, so the rest is inferred from the germline J gene. V is TRBV7-2 and J is TRBJ2-5, with D unclear. CDR3 size: 14 residues. In germline, CDR1 is SGHTA, CDR2 FQGNSA. The V end was cut by 7 bases, the J end by 1 base, with 13 bases between. The DNA read from the CDR3 is TGTGCCAGCATCATCAAGGGCTCCCAAGAGACC. Encoded protein: CASIIKGSQET. The entire CDR3 is CASIIKGSQETQYF.

Comments on this clone: The CDR3 is cut off 3 residues early in the read; its end comes from the germline J gene. The chain uses TRBV10-3 and TRBJ1-2, with TRBD1 matching 10 bases. Germline V gene sequence: CDR1 ENHRY, CDR2 SYGVKD. The CDR3 is made up of 13 amino acids. V lost 10 bases, J lost 4 bases, and 6 bases stayed unmatched. The part of the CDR3 DNA that was read is TGTGCCACGGTGGGACAGGGGAGCTATGGC. Its translation is CATVGQGSYG. Given in full, the CDR3 is CATVGQGSYGYTF.

Points on this clone: One junction end disagrees with the germline gene, perhaps due to a read error. The read halts 3 residues ahead of the CDR3 end, with the missing end drawn from the germline J gene. The J gene is TRBJ2-3, the V gene TRBV18, with D maybe TRBD1 (7 bases). Germline V lookup: CDR1 KGHSH, CDR2 LQKENI. The CDR3 runs 14 residues. The CDR3 sequence: CASSQGGTPETQYF. The sequenced part of the CDR3 DNA is TGTGCCAGCTCCCAGGGGGGAACCCCAGAGACG.

To note about this clone: The CDR3 end is not reached by the read, which stops 3 residues before it; the germline J gene fills it in. The genes are TRBV7-6 and TRBJ1-2, with 9 bases identical to TRBD1. The germline CDR1 and CDR2 sequences are SGHVS and FNYEAQ. The CDR3 has 15 amino acids. This CDR3 is CASSARDREGYDYTF. CDR3 DNA (partial): TGTGCCAGCAGCGCCCGGGACAGGGAAGGCTACGAC.

As to this clone: With the read ending 3 residues before the CDR3 end, the germline J gene is used to fill in that end. The genes are TRBV30 and TRBJ1-4, with TRBD1 as a possible D gene (5 bases). Germline V CDR1 and CDR2: GTSNPN, SVGIG (reference sequence). The CDR3 is 18 amino acids. CDR3 DNA (partial): TGTGCCTGGAGTTTCCAACTAGCGGCCCTCTCTGGGGCCAACGTA. It codes for CAWSFQLAALSGANV. The CDR3 as a whole reads CAWSFQLAALSGANVLFF. Together with reference TRBV30 and TRBJ1-4, the CDR3 gives the full variable domain: SQTIHQWPATLVQPVGSPLSLECTVEGTSNPNLYWYRQAAGRGLQLLFYSVGIGQISSEVPQNLSASRPQDRQFILSSKKLLLSDSGFYLCAWSFQLAALSGANVLFFGSGTQLSVL.

Of note for this clone: The sequence runs out 3 residues before the end of the CDR3; the remainder is reconstructed from the germline J gene. This chain connects TRBV5-6 to TRBJ1-2, with 8 bases fitting TRBD1. The CDR3 loop spans 15 amino acids. Germline values: CDR1 SGHDT, CDR2 YYEEEE. After removal of 0 bases from V and 4 bases from J, the junction contained 5 bases not matched to a gene. Here the CDR3 reads CASSLALDRAYGYTF. Partial CDR3 DNA: TGTGCCAGCAGCTTGGCATTGGACAGGGCCTATGGC. The full variable domain, with the rest looked up from reference TRBV5-6 and TRBJ1-2, is DAGVTQSPTHLIKTRGQQVTLRCSPKSGHDTVSWYQQALGQGPQFIFQYYEEEERQRGNFPDRFSGHQFPNYSSELNVNALLLGDSALYLCASSLALDRAYGYTFGSGTRLTVV.

Concerning this clone itself: Compared with germline, one end of the junction differs, possibly owing to a read error. Read data end 3 residues before the CDR3 end; the end is taken from the germline J gene. Different DNA sequences within this sample yield the same CDR3. V gene TRBV7-9 combines with J gene TRBJ1-3, with D perhaps TRBD1 (6 bases). From germline, CDR1 is SEHNR and CDR2 FQNEAQ (reference sequence). The length of the CDR3 is 12 residues. CDR3 in amino acids: CASTKARDTIYF. CDR3 bases read: TGTGCCAGCACCAAAGCTAGGGACACA.

CDR3 region: CASSSLAGVGDTQYF. Incomplete CDR3 DNA: TGTGCCAGCAGCTCCTTAGCGGGAGTGGGGGATACG. The chain recombines TRBV11-3 with TRBJ2-3; 9 nucleotides align to TRBD2. Sequencing ends 3 residues short of the CDR3 end; the germline J gene provides the rest. The CDR3 totals 15 residues. Germline loops: CDR1 SGHNT, CDR2 YENEEA. The ends lost 4 bases at V and 6 bases at J; junction bases unmatched: 8.

Notes on this clone: The read halts 3 residues ahead of the CDR3 end, with the missing end drawn from the germline J gene. The V gene is TRBV20-1, the J gene TRBJ2-5; D might be TRBD2 (8 bases). CDR1 and CDR2 from the germline V gene are DFQATT and SNEGSKA (reference sequence). The CDR3 spans 16 residues. V was cut by 4 bases and J by 0 bases, with 18 bases left in between. The sequenced part of the CDR3 DNA is TGCAGTGCTAAGGGACTAGGGGGACAGTACCAAGAGACC. Its translation is CSAKGLGGQYQET. The full CDR3 protein reads CSAKGLGGQYQETQYF.

Details on this clone: The observed sequence ends 3 residues before the CDR3 terminus, with the missing tail filled in from the germline J gene. The chain combines TRBV7-2 with TRBJ2-4; 8 bases align to TRBD1. With 5 bases clipped from V and 4 bases from J, the junction kept 4 bases outside the gene matches. Germline values: CDR1 SGHTA, CDR2 FQGNSA. This CDR3 contains 14 residues. Here the CDR3 reads CASSITGGKNIQYF. The part of the CDR3 DNA that was read is TGTGCCAGCAGCATTACAGGGGGAAAAAACATT.

A word on this clone: Read sequence stops 3 residues before the CDR3 end, and the germline J gene provides the missing end. This sequence joins TRBV20-1 and TRBJ2-3; perhaps TRBD1 as D (5 bases). The germline gives CDR1 DFQATT, CDR2 SNEGSKA (reference sequence). This CDR3 has 15 amino acids. V dropped 2 bases and J dropped 3 bases, with 15 bases sitting between them. The CDR3 spells CSARPRDSGTDTQYF. The CDR3 DNA, read in part, is TGCAGTGCTAGACCCAGGGATAGTGGTACAGATACG.

A word on this clone: Read coverage stops 3 residues before the CDR3 terminus; the germline J gene supplies the remainder. The rearrangement joins TRBV18 to TRBJ1-5, with 9 bases lining up with TRBD1. The germline V gene has CDR1 KGHSH and CDR2 LQKENI. With V trimmed by 3 bases and J by 6 bases, 6 bases remained unmatched. The length of the CDR3 is 15 residues. The sequenced part of the CDR3 DNA is TGTGCCAGCTCACCCGGGACAGGGATCGGTCAGCCC. Protein: CASSPGTGIGQP. The CDR3 reads in full as CASSPGTGIGQPQHF.

A word on this clone: With the read ending 3 residues before the CDR3 end, the germline J gene is used to fill in that end. The rearrangement uses TRBV2 and TRBJ2-5; D may be TRBD1 (6 bases). Trimming cost V 8 bases and J 2 bases, with 6 bases left between them. Looked up from germline, CDR1 is SNHLY and CDR2 is FYNNEI. CDR3 length: 11 amino acids. The CDR3 reads CASGQQETQYF. The CDR3 bases that were read are TGTGCCAGCGGACAGCAAGAGACC.

The DNA read from the CDR3 is TGCGCCACCCATTCCCCACCGGCGCGGGTCGTCGCCTACGAG. This sequence encodes CATHSPPARVVAYE. The entire CDR3 is CATHSPPARVVAYEQYF. V usage is TRBV5-1 and J usage is TRBJ2-7, with TRBD2 as a possible D gene (5 bases). The read halts 3 residues ahead of the CDR3 end, with the missing end drawn from the germline J gene. The CDR3 extends over 17 amino acids. Germline V gene data show CDR1 as SGHRS and CDR2 as YFSETQ. The V end lost 9 bases, the J end lost 2 bases, and 27 bases lay between the germline ends.

As to this clone: The CDR3 end lies 3 residues beyond the end of the read and is filled in from the germline J gene. V usage is TRBV20-1 and J usage is TRBJ2-1; 7 bases map to TRBD1. V was clipped by 6 bases and J by 4 bases; unmatched bases: 12. The V gene's germline CDR1 is DFQATT and CDR2 SNEGSKA (reference sequence). The CDR3 contains 15 residues. The covered CDR3 bases are TGCAGTGCCACTACGGTGACAGGGCAATACAATGAG. Amino acid sequence: CSATTVTGQYNE. The whole CDR3 protein reads CSATTVTGQYNEQFF.

About this clone: The read finishes 3 residues shy of the CDR3 end, and the germline J gene is used to complete it. The V call is TRBV7-9, the J call TRBJ2-2; TRBD1 might be the D (5 bases). Trimming removed 5 bases from V and 7 bases from J, with 17 bases in between. Germline lookup yields CDR1 SEHNR and CDR2 FQNEAQ (reference sequence). The CDR3 totals 15 residues. The covered CDR3 bases are TGTGCCAGCAGCCCAGAGAGCAGGGCCCACGGGGAG. This codes for CASSPESRAHGE. The whole CDR3 reads CASSPESRAHGELFF. The whole variable domain, filled in from reference TRBV7-9 and TRBJ2-2, reads DTGVSQNPRHKITKRGQNVTFRCDPISEHNRLYWYRQTLGQGPEFLTYFQNEAQLEKSRLLSDRFSAERPKGSFSTLEIQRTEQGDSAMYLCASSPESRAHGELFFGEGSRLTVL.

To note about this clone: The read terminates 3 residues ahead of where the CDR3 ends, so the germline J gene completes it. This sequence joins TRBV20-1 and TRBJ2-7; 8 bases align to TRBD1. Germline V gene sequence: CDR1 DFQATT, CDR2 SNEGSKA (reference sequence). J gave up 0 bases and V 1 base, and 5 bases lay outside the gene matches. The CDR3 sequence is 15 residues long. CDR3 in amino acids: CSARGQGAFSYEQYF. The sequenced part of the CDR3 DNA is TGCAGTGCTAGAGGGCAGGGGGCCTTCTCCTACGAG.

On this clone: The CDR3 goes on 3 residues after the read ends, and that part is filled in from the germline J gene. J is TRBJ1-2 and V is TRBV20-1; 8 bases fit TRBD1. The CDR3 runs 12 residues. Germline values: CDR1 DFQATT, CDR2 SNEGSKA (reference sequence). The sequenced CDR3 bases are TGCAGTGCAACTGACAGGGGAGACGGC. Its translation is CSATDRGDG. The entire CDR3 is CSATDRGDGYTF.